This T cell receptor (beta chain) was identified in a study of identical twins. General study points: Memory repertoires showed no such pattern, whereas abundant cord blood beta clonotypes carried fewer insertions.

Germline V CDR1 and CDR2: ENHRY, SYGVKD. V lost 8 bases, J lost 4 bases, and 24 bases stayed unmatched. CDR3 size: 19 residues. In the case of this clonotype: Its antigen is still unknown.

Using its own MiXCR run on the 5' RACE reads, TCRdb lists one record per CDR3 protein. The sample includes about 790,000 distinct CDR3 sequences, over 15% of them seen just once. Another study also made use of these data, one on T cells expressing NK-cell markers.

Source material: PBMCs. The TCR originated in a woman between 18 and 30 years old in good health. The chain recombines TRBV10-3 with TRBJ2-5; TRBD1 agrees at 8 bases. Written as DNA, the CDR3 is TGTGCCATCTCCTTTCCGACAGGGGCCAGCACAACGGACCTAGAGACCCAGTACTTC. Protein product: CAISFPTGASTTDLETQYF.